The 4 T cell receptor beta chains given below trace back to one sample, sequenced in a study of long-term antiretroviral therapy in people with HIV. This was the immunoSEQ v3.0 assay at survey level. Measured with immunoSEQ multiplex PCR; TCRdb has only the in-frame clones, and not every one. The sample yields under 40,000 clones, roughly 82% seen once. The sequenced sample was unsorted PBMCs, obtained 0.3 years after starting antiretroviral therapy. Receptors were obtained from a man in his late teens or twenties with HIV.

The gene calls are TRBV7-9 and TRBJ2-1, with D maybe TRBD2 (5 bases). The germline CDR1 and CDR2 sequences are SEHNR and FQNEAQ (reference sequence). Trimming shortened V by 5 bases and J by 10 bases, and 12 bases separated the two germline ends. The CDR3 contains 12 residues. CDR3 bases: TGTGCCAGCAGCCGGACGACTACAGAGCAGTTCTTC. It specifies CASSRTTTEQFF.

For the CDR3, the DNA is TGTGCCAGCAGCTTGAGGCTAGCGGGAGCCGGAGAGCAGTTCTTC. This encodes CASSLRLAGAGEQFF. This chain uses TRBV5-4 with TRBJ2-1, with 10 positions matching TRBD2. CDR1 is SGHNT and CDR2 is YYREEE in the germline V gene (reference sequence). The length of the CDR3 is 15 residues. The junction had 8 bases not matched to a gene; V was cut back by 1 base and J by 10 bases.

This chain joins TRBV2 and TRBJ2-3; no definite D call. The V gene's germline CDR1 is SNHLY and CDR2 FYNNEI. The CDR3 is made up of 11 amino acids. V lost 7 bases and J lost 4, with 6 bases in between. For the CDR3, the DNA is TGTGCCAGCAAGGCCCCAGATACGCAGTATTTT. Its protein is CASKAPDTQYF.

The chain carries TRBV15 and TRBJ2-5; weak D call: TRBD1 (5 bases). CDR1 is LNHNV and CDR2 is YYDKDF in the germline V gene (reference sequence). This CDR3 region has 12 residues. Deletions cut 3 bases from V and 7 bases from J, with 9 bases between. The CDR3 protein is CATSSHQGTQYF. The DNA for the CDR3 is TGTGCCACCAGCAGTCACCAGGGGACCCAGTACTTC.